This T cell receptor beta chain came from a study of PD-1 blockade in classical Hodgkin lymphoma. Note on this clone: What it binds is not known.

Germline V CDR1 and CDR2: MNHEY, SVGAGI. The germline V and J ends were trimmed by 6 bases and 6 bases, with 17 bases remaining between them. The CDR3 covers 14 residues. Study observations and caveats: The study found complete responders had baseline diversity similar to newly diagnosed patients.

Brentuximab vedotin exposure varied, and every patient relapsed after autologous stem cell transplantation. TCRdb keeps only in-frame clones here, not all; method: immunoSEQ multiplex PCR. This repertoire shows 45,000 to 55,000 clones, over 75% found once; its top ten account for around 17%. The gene calls are TRBV6-5 and TRBJ2-5; D might be TRBD1 (5 bases). This sample comprised peripheral blood mononuclear cells (PBMCs), obtained at baseline. The origin of this receptor is a human donor with classical Hodgkin lymphoma. The CDR3 here is CASSNFRQFQTQYF. In DNA, the CDR3 is TGTGCCAGCAGCAATTTTCGACAGTTTCAGACCCAGTACTTC.